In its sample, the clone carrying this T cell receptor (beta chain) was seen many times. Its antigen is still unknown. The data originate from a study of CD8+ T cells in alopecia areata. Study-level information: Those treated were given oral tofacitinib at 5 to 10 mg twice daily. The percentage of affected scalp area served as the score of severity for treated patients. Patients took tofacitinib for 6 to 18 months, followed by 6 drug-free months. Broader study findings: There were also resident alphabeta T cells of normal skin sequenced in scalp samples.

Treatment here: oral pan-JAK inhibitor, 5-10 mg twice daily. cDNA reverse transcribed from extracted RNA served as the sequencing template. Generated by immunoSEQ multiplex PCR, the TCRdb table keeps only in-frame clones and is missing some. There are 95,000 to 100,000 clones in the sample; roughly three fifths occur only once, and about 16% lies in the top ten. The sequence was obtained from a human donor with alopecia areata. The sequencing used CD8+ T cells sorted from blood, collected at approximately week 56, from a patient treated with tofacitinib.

Here the CDR3 DNA reads TGTGCCACTCCAATCCGGGACAGGGGTTACGAGCAGTACTTC. Protein product: CATPIRDRGYEQYF. The chain uses TRBV19 and TRBJ2-7; TRBD1 aligns across 10 bases. V was pared by 10 bases and J by 4 bases, with 10 bases of the junction left unmatched. CDR1 is LNHDA, CDR2 SQIVND, per germline (reference sequence). The CDR3 is made up of 14 amino acids.